These 24 T cell receptor beta chains were all obtained from the same sample, sequenced in a study of CD8+ T cells in alopecia areata. cDNA prepared by RNA extraction and subsequent reverse transcription served as the template for sequencing. The table came from immunoSEQ multiplex PCR; TCRdb's copy has only in-frame clones and leaves some out. The profile shows approximately 6,900 clones, nearly 70% of them singletons. Treatment indicated: oral pan-JAK inhibitor, 5-10 mg twice daily. From alopecia areata patients, lesional scalp punch biopsies and peripheral blood were collected. The sequences come from skin, collected at week 4, from a patient treated with tofacitinib. All receptors derive from a human donor with alopecia areata.

The chain employs TRBV7-9 and TRBJ2-1, with 7 nucleotides matching TRBD1. The germline V gene encodes CDR1 SEHNR and CDR2 FQNEAQ (reference sequence). This CDR3 comprises 18 residues. V lost 5 bases and J lost 2; bases outside the gene matches: 15. CDR3 amino acids: CASSRRDSEYTPYNEQFF. CDR3 coding DNA: TGTGCCAGCAGCCGACGGGACAGCGAGTATACCCCCTACAATGAGCAGTTCTTC.

The gene calls are TRBV19 and TRBJ2-7; D not certain. CDR3 size: 16 residues. Germline CDR1 reads LNHDA; CDR2 reads SQIVND (reference sequence). Trimming shortened V by 3 bases and J by 2 bases, and 17 bases separated the two germline ends. The CDR3 sequence is CASSMGLERPPYEQYF. The CDR3 DNA reads as TGTGCCAGTAGTATGGGGTTGGAGAGGCCCCCCTACGAGCAGTACTTC.

The chain carries TRBV9 and TRBJ2-2, with D possibly being TRBD1 or TRBD2 (5 bases each). The length of the CDR3 is 14 residues. Germline V CDR1 and CDR2: SGDLS, YYNGEE. Trimming took off 1 base at V and 6 bases at J, with 10 bases between the two ends. The CDR3: CASSVRGVSGELFF. CDR3 coding DNA: TGTGCCAGCAGCGTAAGGGGAGTATCCGGGGAGCTGTTTTTT.

V usage is TRBV4-2 and J usage is TRBJ2-7; TRBD2 matches at 12 bases. J was trimmed by 6 bases and V by 0 bases; bases with no gene match: 3. The V gene's germline CDR1 is LGHNA and CDR2 YNFKEQ. The CDR3 totals 15 residues. The CDR3 region is CASSQETSGRGEQYF. For the CDR3, the DNA is TGTGCCAGCAGCCAAGAGACTAGCGGGAGAGGCGAGCAGTACTTC.

This rearrangement joins TRBV7-9 to TRBJ1-3; TRBD1 matches at 10 bases. V was pared by 2 bases and J by 0 bases, with 4 bases of the junction left unmatched. Germline values: CDR1 SEHNR, CDR2 FQNEAQ (reference sequence). The CDR3 runs 17 residues. The CDR3 DNA reads TGTGCCAGCAGCTTATCCCGGACAGGGGGCTCTGGAAACACCATATATTTT. It translates to CASSLSRTGGSGNTIYF.

The CDR3 sequence is CASFRGGGRQETQYF. The CDR3 nucleotides are TGCGCCAGCTTCCGTGGAGGAGGGCGCCAAGAGACCCAGTACTTC. The chain uses TRBV5-1 and TRBJ2-5; tentatively, D is TRBD2 (6 bases). CDR1 and CDR2 from the germline V gene are SGHRS and YFSETQ. Trimming left V 7 bases short and J 1 base short, with 17 bases between. This CDR3 spans 15 amino acids.

The chain employs TRBV6-1 and TRBJ2-2; D may be TRBD1 (6 bases). V lost 5 bases, J lost 1 base, and 11 bases lay in between. The germline V gene has CDR1 MNHNS and CDR2 SASEGT. The length of the CDR3 is 15 residues. The CDR3: CASSPRTVNTGELFF. CDR3 nucleotide sequence: TGTGCCAGCAGTCCCCGGACAGTGAACACCGGGGAGCTGTTTTTT.

The chain uses TRBV15 and TRBJ2-7; 8 bases fit TRBD1. V gave up 1 base and J gave up 0 bases; unmatched junction bases: 14. Germline V CDR1 and CDR2: LNHNV, YYDKDF (reference sequence). This CDR3 region has 19 residues. The CDR3 region is CATSRGGRRGRLSSYEQYF. As DNA, the CDR3 is TGTGCCACCAGCAGAGGCGGGCGCAGGGGGCGACTAAGCTCCTACGAGCAGTACTTC.

V gene TRBV10-3 combines with J gene TRBJ2-1; D could derive from TRBD1 or TRBD2 (6 bases each). The CDR3 length is 17 residues. Germline lookup yields CDR1 ENHRY and CDR2 SYGVKD. Trimming took 1 base from V and 2 from J, leaving 15 bases between them. CDR3 sequence reads: CAISELTGTHTYNEQFF. In DNA form, the CDR3 reads TGTGCCATCAGTGAGTTAACAGGGACTCACACCTACAATGAGCAGTTCTTC.

In DNA, the CDR3 is TGTGCCAGCACCCGCCAGGGAACCACCGGGGAGCTGTTTTTT. Its protein is CASTRQGTTGELFF. This chain links TRBV27 with TRBJ2-2, with D possibly TRBD1 on 5 matching bases. CDR1 MNHEY and CDR2 SMNVEV come from the germline V gene (reference sequence). There are 14 residues in the CDR3. V was shortened by 7 bases and J by 4 bases, with 13 bases between the two germline ends.

This chain links TRBV2 with TRBJ2-7; 8 positions agree with TRBD1. After removal of 5 bases from V and 3 bases from J, the junction contained 3 bases not matched to a gene. CDR3 length: 13 amino acids. In germline, CDR1 is SNHLY, CDR2 FYNNEI. Here the CDR3 DNA reads TGTGCCAGCAGTCGGACAGGGAGCTACGAGCAGTACTTC. It codes for CASSRTGSYEQYF.

This chain links TRBV5-1 with TRBJ2-5; D not certain. CDR3 length: 13 amino acids. V lost 0 bases, J lost 4 bases, and 7 bases lay in between. Germline V gene sequence: CDR1 SGHRS, CDR2 YFSETQ. In nucleotides, the CDR3 is TGCGCCAGCAGCTTGGAGCCGGCAGAGACCCAGTACTTC. Amino acid sequence: CASSLEPAETQYF.

The rearrangement uses TRBV5-1 and TRBJ2-3; 10 nucleotides line up with TRBD2. The CDR3 is 19 residues long. Germline V gene data show CDR1 as SGHRS and CDR2 as YFSETQ. Trimming cost V 4 bases and J 0 bases; bases outside gene matches: 14. The DNA of the CDR3 is TGCGCCAGCAGCACCCCGGTAGCGGGGGGCATCACTAGCACAGATACGCAGTATTTT. Its protein product is CASSTPVAGGITSTDTQYF.

The chain has TRBV19 and TRBJ1-6; D gene ambiguous. Germline V CDR1 and CDR2: LNHDA, SQIVND (reference sequence). V lost 5 bases and J 9 bases, leaving 14 bases between the germline ends. This CDR3 is built from 14 residues. DNA for the CDR3: TGTGCCAGTAGTGACCCGGGGTCTGGTTCACCCCTCCACTTT. This encodes CASSDPGSGSPLHF.

This clone was seen a few times. The chain has TRBV20-1 and TRBJ1-1; unclear D gene. The CDR3 loop spans 11 amino acids. Trimming took 3 bases from V and 5 from J, leaving 7 bases between them. Per the germline V gene, CDR1 is DFQATT and CDR2 is SNEGSKA (reference sequence). In nucleotides, the CDR3 is TGCAGTGCTAGGGATTTGACTGAAGCTTTCTTT. Its translation is CSARDLTEAFF.

This chain uses TRBV5-1 with TRBJ2-5, with TRBD2 matching over 8 bases. The germline CDR1 and CDR2 sequences are SGHRS and YFSETQ. J was trimmed by 8 bases and V by 4 bases; bases with no gene match: 10. The CDR3 loop spans 14 amino acids. CDR3 nucleotide sequence: TGCGCCAGCAGCGCCAGCGGGGGTCTAGTAACCCAGTACTTC. Translation gives CASSASGGLVTQYF.

The rearrangement joins TRBV11-2 to TRBJ1-2; tentatively, D is TRBD1 (5 bases). The CDR3 has 15 amino acids. In germline, CDR1 is SGHAT, CDR2 FQNNGV. With 10 bases removed from V and 0 bases from J, the gap between germline ends came to 18 bases. This chain's CDR3 is CATRGRGKANYGYTF. As DNA, the CDR3 is TGTGCCACGAGAGGAAGGGGTAAAGCTAACTATGGCTACACCTTC. The whole variable domain, remainder taken from reference TRBV11-2 and TRBJ1-2, is EAGVAQSPRYKIIEKRQSVAFWCNPISGHATLYWYQQILGQGPKLLIQFQNNGVVDDSQLPKDRFSAERLKGVDSTLKIQPAKLEDSAVYLCATRGRGKANYGYTFGSGTRLTVV.

The J gene is TRBJ1-2, the V gene TRBV7-6; 7 nucleotides line up with TRBD1. CDR3 length: 14 amino acids. After removal of 5 bases from V and 4 bases from J, the junction contained 7 bases not matched to a gene. Looked up from germline, CDR1 is SGHVS and CDR2 is FNYEAQ. CDR3 protein: CASSQRDRPYGYTF. CDR3 DNA sequence: TGTGCCAGCAGCCAACGGGACAGACCCTATGGCTACACCTTC.

This clone has only a few counts. This chain uses TRBV2 with TRBJ2-2; 9 positions match TRBD2. Trimming cost V 5 bases and J 6 bases; bases outside gene matches: 7. From germline, CDR1 is SNHLY and CDR2 FYNNEI. The CDR3 sequence is 15 residues long. The CDR3 protein is CASSSGRTAPGELFF. The CDR3 DNA reads TGTGCCAGCAGTAGCGGGAGGACCGCCCCCGGGGAGCTGTTTTTT.

The table lists this clone with a few counts. The V and J genes are TRBV7-2 and TRBJ2-6; tentatively, D is TRBD1 (6 bases). Trimming pared 5 bases from V and 2 bases from J, leaving 10 bases between. Germline CDR1 SGHTA, CDR2 FQGNSA. The CDR3 spans 15 residues. This chain's CDR3 is CASSRPGAGANVLTF. The CDR3, as DNA: TGTGCCAGCAGCCGGCCAGGGGCTGGGGCCAACGTCCTGACTTTC.

The gene calls are TRBV2 and TRBJ2-6; D may match TRBD1 or TRBD2 (5 bases each). CDR1 is SNHLY and CDR2 is FYNNEI in the germline V gene. This CDR3 has 19 amino acids. With 5 bases removed from V and 0 bases from J, the gap between germline ends came to 20 bases. CDR3 coding DNA: TGTGCCAGCAGTTCTCCCCCGGGACGCCGAAACTCTGGGGCCAACGTCCTGACTTTC. It translates to CASSSPPGRRNSGANVLTF. Variable domain in full (rest from reference TRBV2 and TRBJ2-6): EPEVTQTPSHQVTQMGQEVILRCVPISNHLYFYWYRQILGQKVEFLVSFYNNEISEKSEIFDDQFSVERPDGSNFTLKIRSTKLEDSAMYFCASSSPPGRRNSGANVLTFGAGSRLTVL.

V and J are TRBV25-1 and TRBJ1-6, with D perhaps matching TRBD1 (6 bases). This CDR3 spans 15 amino acids. CDR1 and CDR2 from the germline V gene are MGHDK and SYGVNS. The V gene lost 0 bases and the J gene lost 9 bases, with 12 bases spanning the gap. The CDR3 DNA follows: TGTGCCAGCAGTGAATATGGGGGGGCTGGTTCACCCCTCCACTTT. Translated: CASSEYGGAGSPLHF.

The chain has TRBV28 and TRBJ2-1; a possible D gene is TRBD2 (6 bases). From germline, CDR1 is MDHEN and CDR2 SYDVKM. V lost 4 bases and J lost 1, with 17 bases in between. The CDR3 is 17 residues long. The CDR3 here is CASSSTREARSYNEQFF. Here the CDR3 DNA reads TGTGCCAGCAGTTCCACTAGGGAGGCTAGGTCCTACAATGAGCAGTTCTTC.

This clone is labeled medium-sized (0.01 to 0.1%). The chain carries TRBV10-3 and TRBJ2-3; D may be TRBD1 or TRBD2 (5 bases each). The V gene's germline CDR1 is ENHRY and CDR2 SYGVKD. CDR3 length equals 12 residues. Trimming cost V 10 bases and J 2 bases, with 10 bases left between them. As DNA, the CDR3 is TGTGCCACCTGGGACCCCACAGATACGCAGTATTTT. The encoded protein is CATWDPTDTQYF.